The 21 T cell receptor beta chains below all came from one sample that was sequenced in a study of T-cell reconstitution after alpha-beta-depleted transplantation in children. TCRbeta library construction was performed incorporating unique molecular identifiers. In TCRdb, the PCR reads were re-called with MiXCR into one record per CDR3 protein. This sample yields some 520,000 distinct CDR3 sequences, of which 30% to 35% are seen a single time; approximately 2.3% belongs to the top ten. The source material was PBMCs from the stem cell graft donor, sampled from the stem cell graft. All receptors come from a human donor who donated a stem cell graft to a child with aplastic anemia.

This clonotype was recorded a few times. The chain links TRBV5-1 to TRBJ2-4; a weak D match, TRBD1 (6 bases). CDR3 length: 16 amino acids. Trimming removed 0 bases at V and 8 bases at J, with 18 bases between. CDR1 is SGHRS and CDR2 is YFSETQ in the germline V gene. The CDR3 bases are TGCGCCAGCAGCTTGGCCATCACAGCCGAGGGGGACATTCAGTACTTC. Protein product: CASSLAITAEGDIQYF.

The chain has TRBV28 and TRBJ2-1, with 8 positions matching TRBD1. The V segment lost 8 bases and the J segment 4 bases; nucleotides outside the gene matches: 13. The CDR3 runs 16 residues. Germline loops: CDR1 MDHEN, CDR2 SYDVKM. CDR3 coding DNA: TGTGCCAGCGGGGGGATCGACAGGGGAGCTTACAATGAGCAGTTCTTC. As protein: CASGGIDRGAYNEQFF.

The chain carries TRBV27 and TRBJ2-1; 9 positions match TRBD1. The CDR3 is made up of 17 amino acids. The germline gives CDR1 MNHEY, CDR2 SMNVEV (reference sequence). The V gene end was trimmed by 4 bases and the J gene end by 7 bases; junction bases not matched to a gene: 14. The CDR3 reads CASSSRTRDRELNEQFF. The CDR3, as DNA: TGTGCCAGCAGTTCCCGAACCCGGGACAGGGAGTTAAATGAGCAGTTCTTC.

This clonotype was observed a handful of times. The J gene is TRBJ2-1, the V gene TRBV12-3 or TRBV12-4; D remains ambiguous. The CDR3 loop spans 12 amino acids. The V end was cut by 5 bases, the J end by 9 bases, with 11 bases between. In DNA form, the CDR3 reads TGTGCCAGCAGTGTTTTAGAGAGTGAGCAGTTCTTC. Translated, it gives CASSVLESEQFF.

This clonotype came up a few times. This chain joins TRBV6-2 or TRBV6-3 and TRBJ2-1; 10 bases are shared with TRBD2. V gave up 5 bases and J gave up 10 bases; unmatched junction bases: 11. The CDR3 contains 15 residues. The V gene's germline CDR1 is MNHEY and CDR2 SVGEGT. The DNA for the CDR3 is TGTGCCAGCAGTCCGGGGCTAGCGGGAGTCTGGGAGCAGTTCTTC. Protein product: CASSPGLAGVWEQFF.

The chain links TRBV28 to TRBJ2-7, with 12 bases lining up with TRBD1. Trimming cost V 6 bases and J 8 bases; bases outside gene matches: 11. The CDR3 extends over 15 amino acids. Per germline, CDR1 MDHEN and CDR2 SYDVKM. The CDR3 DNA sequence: TGTGCCAGCAGAGAAACCGGGACAGGGGGCAGAAAGCAGTACTTC. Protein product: CASRETGTGGRKQYF.

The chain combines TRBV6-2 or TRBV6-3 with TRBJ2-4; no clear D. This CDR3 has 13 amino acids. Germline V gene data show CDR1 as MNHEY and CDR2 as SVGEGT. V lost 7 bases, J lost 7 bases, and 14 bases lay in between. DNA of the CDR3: TGTGCCAGCACCCACCTTAAGAGGAACATTCAGTACTTC. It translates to CASTHLKRNIQYF.

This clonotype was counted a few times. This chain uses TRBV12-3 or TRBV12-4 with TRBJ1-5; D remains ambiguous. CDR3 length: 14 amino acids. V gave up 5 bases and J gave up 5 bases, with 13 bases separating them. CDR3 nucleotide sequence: TGTGCCAGCAGTCGTTTACAGTCCGATCAGCCCCAGCATTTT. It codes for CASSRLQSDQPQHF.

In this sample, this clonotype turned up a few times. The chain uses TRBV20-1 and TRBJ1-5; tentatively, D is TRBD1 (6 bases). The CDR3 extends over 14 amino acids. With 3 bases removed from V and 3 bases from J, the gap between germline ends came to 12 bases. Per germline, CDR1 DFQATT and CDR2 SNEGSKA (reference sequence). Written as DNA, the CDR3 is TGCAGTGCTAGCCTGACAGGACCCAATCAGCCCCAGCATTTT. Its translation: CSASLTGPNQPQHF.

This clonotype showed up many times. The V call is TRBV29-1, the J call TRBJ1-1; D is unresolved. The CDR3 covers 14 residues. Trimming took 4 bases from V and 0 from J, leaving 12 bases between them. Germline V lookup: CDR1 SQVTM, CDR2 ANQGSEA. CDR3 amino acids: CSVAVVGMNTEAFF. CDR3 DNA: TGCAGCGTTGCGGTAGTGGGAATGAACACTGAAGCTTTCTTT.

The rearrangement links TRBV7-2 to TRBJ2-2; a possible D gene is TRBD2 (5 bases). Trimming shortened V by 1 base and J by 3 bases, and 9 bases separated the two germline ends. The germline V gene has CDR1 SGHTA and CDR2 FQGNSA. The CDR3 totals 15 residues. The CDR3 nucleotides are TGTGCCAGCAGCTTAGTACTAGGAGACACCGGGGAGCTGTTTTTT. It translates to CASSLVLGDTGELFF.

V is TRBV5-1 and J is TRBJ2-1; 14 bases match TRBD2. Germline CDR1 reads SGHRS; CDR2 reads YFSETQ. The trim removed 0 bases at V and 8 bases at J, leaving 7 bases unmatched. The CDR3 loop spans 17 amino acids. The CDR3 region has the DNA TGCGCCAGCAGCTTGGCGGGACTAGCGGGAGCGGAATATGAGCAGTTCTTC. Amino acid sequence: CASSLAGLAGAEYEQFF.

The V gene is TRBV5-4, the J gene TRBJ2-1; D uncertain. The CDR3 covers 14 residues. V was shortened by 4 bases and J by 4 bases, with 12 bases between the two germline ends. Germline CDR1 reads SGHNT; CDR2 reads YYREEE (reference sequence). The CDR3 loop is CASSPQQPYNEQFF. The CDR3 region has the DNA TGTGCCAGCAGCCCGCAGCAGCCGTACAATGAGCAGTTCTTC.

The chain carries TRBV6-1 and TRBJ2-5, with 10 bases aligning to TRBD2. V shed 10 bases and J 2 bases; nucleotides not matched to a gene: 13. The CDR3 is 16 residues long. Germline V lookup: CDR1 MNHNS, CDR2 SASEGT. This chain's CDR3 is CATKGASGRFQETQYF. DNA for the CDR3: TGTGCCACCAAAGGAGCTAGCGGGAGATTTCAAGAGACCCAGTACTTC.

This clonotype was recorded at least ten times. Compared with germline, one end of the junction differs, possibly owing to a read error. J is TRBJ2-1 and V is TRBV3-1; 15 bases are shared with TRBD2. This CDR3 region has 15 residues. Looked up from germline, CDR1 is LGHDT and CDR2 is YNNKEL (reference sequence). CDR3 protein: CASSQGLAGGNEQFF. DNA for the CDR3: TGCGCCAGCAGCCAGGGACTAGCGGGAGGCAATGAGCAGTTCTTC.

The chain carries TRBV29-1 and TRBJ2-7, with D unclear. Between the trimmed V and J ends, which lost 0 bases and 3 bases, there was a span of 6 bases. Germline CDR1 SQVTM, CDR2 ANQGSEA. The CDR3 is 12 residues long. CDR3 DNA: TGCAGCGTTGAAGATTCGGGCTACGAGCAGTACTTC. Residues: CSVEDSGYEQYF.

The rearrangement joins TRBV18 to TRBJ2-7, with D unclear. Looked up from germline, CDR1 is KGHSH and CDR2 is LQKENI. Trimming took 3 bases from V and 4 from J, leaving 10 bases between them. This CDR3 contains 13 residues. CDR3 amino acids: CASSPLVLYEQYV. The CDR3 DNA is TGTGCCAGCTCACCTTTGGTCCTTTACGAGCAGTACGTC.

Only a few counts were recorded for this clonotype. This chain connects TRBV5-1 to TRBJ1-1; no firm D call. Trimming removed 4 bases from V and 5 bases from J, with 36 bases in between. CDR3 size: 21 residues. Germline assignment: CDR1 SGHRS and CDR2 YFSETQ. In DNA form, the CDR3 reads TGCGCCAGCAGCCTGCACCGGGTCGACTCCCAAAAAGTACCCCTGAGGACTGAAGCTTTCTTT. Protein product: CASSLHRVDSQKVPLRTEAFF. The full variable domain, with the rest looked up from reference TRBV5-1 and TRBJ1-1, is KAGVTQTPRYLIKTRGQQVTLSCSPISGHRSVSWYQQTPGQGLQFLFEYFSETQRNKGNFPGRFSGRQFSNSRSEMNVSTLELGDSALYLCASSLHRVDSQKVPLRTEAFFGQGTRLTVV.

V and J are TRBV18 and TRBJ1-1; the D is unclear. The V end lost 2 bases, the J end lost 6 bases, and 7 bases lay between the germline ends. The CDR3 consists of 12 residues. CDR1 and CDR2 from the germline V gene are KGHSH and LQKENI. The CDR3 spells CASSPMGPEAFF. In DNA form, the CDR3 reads TGTGCCAGCTCACCAATGGGCCCTGAAGCTTTCTTT.

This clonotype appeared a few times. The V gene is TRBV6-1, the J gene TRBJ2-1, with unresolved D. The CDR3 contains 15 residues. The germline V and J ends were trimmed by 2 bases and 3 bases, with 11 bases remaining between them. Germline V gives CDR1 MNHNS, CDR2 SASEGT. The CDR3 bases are TGTGCCAGCAGTGAAACCGGTATTCTCTACAATGAGCAGTTCTTC. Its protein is CASSETGILYNEQFF.

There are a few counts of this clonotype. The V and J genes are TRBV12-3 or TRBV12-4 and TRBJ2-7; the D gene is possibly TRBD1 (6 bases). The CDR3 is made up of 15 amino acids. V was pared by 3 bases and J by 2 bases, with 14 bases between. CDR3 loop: CASSLALNRAYEQYF. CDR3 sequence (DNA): TGTGCCAGCAGTTTGGCCCTCAACAGGGCCTACGAGCAGTACTTC.